This T cell receptor (beta chain) was profiled in a study of T cells in localized non-small cell lung cancer. Data came from immunoSEQ multiplex PCR; TCRdb stores just in-frame clones and leaves some out. The table shows tens of thousands of clones, with approximately 91% occurring only once. CDR3 length equals 14 residues. Germline V gene lookup returns CDR1 SGHTA and CDR2 FQGNSA. Trimming cost V 3 bases and J 0 bases, with 9 bases left between them. In this sample, this clone turned up once. This clonotype was obtained from a man aged 35-75 years with stage I lung adenocarcinoma. The chain is built from TRBV7-2 and TRBJ2-7; D ambiguous. Source: peripheral blood, taken before any cancer treatment. CDR3 region: CASSFGQSSYEQYF. As DNA, the CDR3 is TGTGCCAGCAGCTTCGGGCAGTCCTCCTACGAGCAGTACTTC.